Sequencing of this T cell receptor beta chain was carried out in a study of T cells in Graves' hyperthyroidism and ophthalmopathy. Using RNA transcripts as the source, TCR beta CDR3 regions were amplified. When the TCR CDR3 underwent first-round RT-PCR, the HTBI primer set was used. In TCRdb, the multiplex PCR reads were re-called with MiXCR into one record per CDR3 protein. The table shows about 640,000 distinct CDR3 sequences, with around 21% occurring only once. Germline values: CDR1 LNHDA, CDR2 SQIVND (reference sequence). V lost 5 bases to trimming and J lost 3 bases; unmatched junction nucleotides: 13. The CDR3 loop spans 16 amino acids.

This TCR derives from a man aged 25 to 40 with Graves' ophthalmopathy. Sequencing was carried out using blood. This sequence joins TRBV19 and TRBJ2-7; 7 bases line up with TRBD2. The CDR3 region is CASSHAGTSAYYEQYF. DNA of the CDR3: TGTGCCAGTAGTCATGCCGGAACTAGCGCCTACTACGAGCAGTACTTC.